This T cell receptor beta chain was captured by sequencing in a study of blood T cell repertoires in COVID-19. Authors' methods: The assay estimated nucleated cells by amplifying reference gene primers. Sequenced by immunoSEQ multiplex PCR; TCRdb stores in-frame clones only, minus some. V, J and clone size reflect that table, while D and trimming were determined from the DNA. The data show about 100,000 clones, 70% to 80% seen once. V lost 6 bases, J lost 2 bases, and 6 bases stayed unmatched. The CDR3 runs 15 residues. The V gene's germline CDR1 is MDHEN and CDR2 SYDVKM. This TCR came from a man aged 65 to 85 with active or convalescent COVID-19. The chain employs TRBV28 and TRBJ1-3; 8 bases are shared with TRBD1. Sequencing input: peripheral blood. CDR3 DNA sequence: TGTGCCAGCAGCCCACGGACAGGGACTGGAAACACCATATATTTT. Protein sequence: CASSPRTGTGNTIYF.